The text below deals with one T cell receptor beta chain. The record originates from a study of response to subunit inactivated influenza vaccine. Each CDR3 protein gets one entry after TCRdb re-called the RT-PCR reads with MiXCR. The sample holds some 540,000 distinct CDR3 sequences, under 30% seen once. Germline assignment: CDR1 KGHSH and CDR2 LQKENI. V gave up 0 bases and J gave up 6 bases, with 10 bases separating them. The CDR3 totals 14 residues. These data were likewise used in another study, on T cells expressing NK-cell markers. That source reports: A 5'RACE template switching approach incorporating UMIs was used to make TCR beta cDNA. Seven HCMV-seropositive donors and one seronegative donor made up the eight sequenced donors. Of the CD8+ T cell pool in about 6 donors, roughly 1.0-8% was accounted for by dominant NKG2C+ clonotypes.

The chain carries TRBV18 and TRBJ2-3, with D perhaps given as TRBD1 or TRBD2 (6 bases each). This TCR was sampled from a man aged 45-65 years who received an inactivated influenza vaccine. Material: CD4+ T cells sorted from PBMCs, obtained 11 to 12 days after vaccination. Here the CDR3 reads CASSPPGGLDTQYF. For the CDR3, the DNA is TGTGCCAGCTCACCACCGGGGGGCCTCGATACGCAGTATTTT.